These T cell receptor beta chains were read from a single sample in a study of T cell changes during pregnancy in multiple sclerosis. The data were produced by immunoSEQ multiplex PCR, yet TCRdb's version contains in-frame clones alone and is incomplete. The sample has some 68,000 clones; approximately 90% are singletons. The sample was peripheral blood, taken in the second trimester of pregnancy. These receptors were taken from a female donor with multiple sclerosis, enrolled in a pregnancy study. Both conserved end residues are part of each CDR3. A D gene is named only where the DNA matches it firmly. Not all rows give a size; the values are once, few, many and, for expanded clones, a class.

v_call	cdr3_length	clone_size	d_call	j_call	cdr3_aa	cdr3_nt
TRBV7-9	15	NA	NA	TRBJ1-3	CASSPGTSPGNTIYF	TGTGCCAGCAGCCCCGGGACTTCCCCTGGAAACACCATATATTTT
TRBV11-3	13	NA	NA	TRBJ2-2	CASSFFRSGELFF	TGTGCCAGCAGCTTTTTCAGGTCCGGGGAGCTGTTTTTT
TRBV29-1	13	once	NA	TRBJ2-6	CSVEDGLQNVLTF	TGCAGCGTTGAAGATGGCCTTCAAAACGTCCTGACTTTC
TRBV27	17	NA	NA	TRBJ2-6	CASSLVPPYSGANVLTF	TGTGCCAGCAGTTTAGTACCACCCTACTCTGGGGCCAACGTCCTGACTTTC
TRBV9	15	NA	TRBD2	TRBJ2-1	CASSVSSGGAYEQFF	TGTGCCAGCAGCGTTTCTAGCGGGGGGGCCTATGAGCAGTTCTTC
TRBV7-9	15	NA	TRBD1	TRBJ2-1	CASSLGQGAENEQFF	TGTGCCAGCAGCTTAGGACAGGGGGCCGAAAATGAGCAGTTCTTC
TRBV5-6	16	NA	NA	TRBJ2-2	CASSLVISGLPGELFF	TGTGCCAGCAGCTTGGTCATAAGCGGGCTTCCCGGGGAGCTGTTTTTT
TRBV4-2	14	NA	NA	TRBJ2-5	CASSLPGAKETQYF	TGTGCCAGCAGCCTGCCGGGAGCTAAAGAGACCCAGTACTTC
TRBV6-5	13	NA	NA	TRBJ1-2	CASSYRGLHGYTF	TGTGCCAGCAGTTACAGGGGGTTGCATGGCTACACCTTC
TRBV9	16	NA	NA	TRBJ2-7	CASSATGGVNSYEQYF	TGTGCCAGCAGCGCTACAGGAGGGGTAAACTCCTACGAGCAGTACTTC
TRBV6-1	18	NA	TRBD1	TRBJ2-5	CASSEGGSGQGLGETQYF	TGTGCCAGCAGTGAAGGGGGGTCAGGACAGGGGTTAGGGGAGACCCAGTACTTC
TRBV5-1	14	NA	NA	TRBJ1-4	CASSSGQTNEKLFF	TGCGCCAGCAGCTCAGGGCAAACTAATGAAAAACTGTTTTTT
TRBV27	16	NA	NA	TRBJ2-2	CASSLGQSWNTGELFF	TGTGCCAGCAGTTTAGGACAGAGCTGGAACACCGGGGAGCTGTTTTTT
TRBV7-9	14	once	NA	TRBJ2-7	CASSLAWGRNEQYF	TGTGCCAGCAGCTTAGCATGGGGGAGGAACGAGCAGTACTTC
TRBV6-5	12	NA	NA	TRBJ2-7	CATRWGAYEQYF	TGTGCCACCCGATGGGGGGCCTACGAGCAGTACTTC
TRBV5-6	13	NA	TRBD1	TRBJ1-2	CASSLGTAAGYTF	TGTGCCAGCAGCCTAGGGACAGCTGCTGGCTACACCTTC
TRBV7-9	13	NA	TRBD2	TRBJ2-3	CATGLAGADTQYF	TGTGCCACCGGACTAGCGGGAGCAGATACGCAGTATTTT
TRBV30	12	NA	NA	TRBJ1-3	CAWSVAPNTIYF	TGTGCCTGGAGTGTAGCCCCGAACACCATATATTTT
TRBV6-5	15	NA	NA	TRBJ2-1	CASTSQGRGTDEQFF	TGTGCCAGCACCTCCCAGGGACGGGGGACGGATGAGCAGTTCTTC
TRBV5-1	14	NA	TRBD1	TRBJ1-2	CASSFGTEVSGYTF	TGCGCCAGCAGCTTCGGGACAGAAGTTTCCGGCTACACCTTC
TRBV7-9	15	NA	TRBD1	TRBJ2-7	CASSGTGSRSYEQYF	TGTGCCAGCTCCGGGACAGGTTCCCGCTCCTACGAGCAGTACTTC
TRBV19	16	NA	TRBD1	TRBJ1-2	CASSSSAGQGNYGYTF	TGTGCCAGTAGTTCATCGGCGGGACAGGGTAACTATGGCTACACCTTC
TRBV10-1	12	NA	NA	TRBJ2-5	CASSDATEAQYF	TGCGCCAGCAGTGATGCGACCGAGGCCCAGTACTTC
TRBV5-1	18	NA	TRBD2	TRBJ2-5	CASSLDTMAGGPGKGQYF	TGCGCCAGCAGCTTGGACACAATGGCGGGAGGGCCTGGCAAGGGCCAGTACTTC
TRBV10-3	14	NA	TRBD1	TRBJ2-1	CAIEEDRGYNEQFF	TGTGCCATCGAGGAAGACAGGGGCTACAATGAGCAGTTCTTC
TRBV19	14	NA	NA	TRBJ1-5	CASSIGAGNQPQHF	TGTGCCAGTAGTATTGGGGCAGGCAATCAGCCCCAGCATTTT